The 22 T cell receptor beta chains listed next were all sequenced from one sample in a study of shared clonotypes between healthy human individuals. Sequencing used immunoSEQ multiplex PCR; TCRdb keeps in-frame clones, though not all of them. The table lists approximately 500,000 clones, around 73% of them singletons. The sample taken for sequencing was PBMCs. Every receptor here comes from a woman aged 40 to 55 in good health. Some clones in this sample may be carry-over from other donors' samples.

This clone was seen a single time. The chain joins TRBV10-1 to TRBJ2-5; TRBD2 matches at 8 bases. The CDR3 sequence is 13 residues long. Germline CDR1 reads WNHNN; CDR2 reads SYGVQD (reference sequence). V gave up 8 bases and J gave up 6 bases; unmatched junction bases: 8. CDR3 region: CASHRLASKTQYF. The CDR3 DNA reads TGCGCCAGCCATCGACTAGCGAGTAAGACCCAGTACTTC.

Comments on this clone: One junction end does not reproduce the germline sequence, and a read error may be involved. The rearrangement links TRBV4-2 to TRBJ2-2, with 8 bases identical to TRBD2. Germline V lookup: CDR1 LGHNA, CDR2 YNFKEQ. This CDR3 is 17 amino acids long. The CDR3 DNA reads as TGTGCCAGCAGCAAAGAAACTAGCGGACCGATCACCGGGGAGCTGTTTTTT. Its translation is CASSKETSGPITGELFF.

The chain uses TRBV25-1 and TRBJ1-1; D call uncertain. The CDR3 loop spans 15 amino acids. Between the trimmed V and J ends, which lost 1 base and 3 bases, there was a span of 12 bases. Per germline, CDR1 MGHDK and CDR2 SYGVNS. The CDR3 DNA is TGTGCCAGCAGTGAATGGGGAGAAAGGGACACTGAAGCTTTCTTT. It encodes CASSEWGERDTEAFF.

As DNA, the CDR3 is TGTGCCAGCAGCTCTAATGGGCAGGCCTACAATGAGCAGTTCTTC. This gives the protein CASSSNGQAYNEQFF. The V and J genes are TRBV11-3 and TRBJ2-1; D gene unclear. Looked up from germline, CDR1 is SGHNT and CDR2 is YENEEA. Trimming removed 4 bases from V and 2 bases from J, with 12 bases in between. The CDR3 runs 15 residues.

The gene calls are TRBV27 and TRBJ2-3; TRBD2 matches at 11 bases. Trimming cost V 6 bases and J 2 bases; bases outside gene matches: 10. From germline, CDR1 is MNHEY and CDR2 SMNVEV (reference sequence). This CDR3 has 17 residues. The CDR3 DNA follows: TGTGCCAGCAGCTTTACGGGACTAGCGGCACTCACAGATACGCAGTATTTT. Encoded protein: CASSFTGLAALTDTQYF.

This chain joins TRBV5-1 and TRBJ2-5; D is perhaps TRBD1 or TRBD2 (5 bases each). There are 15 residues in the CDR3. The germline gives CDR1 SGHRS, CDR2 YFSETQ. V shed 2 bases and J shed 5 bases, with 16 bases lying between them. CDR3 bases: TGCGCCAGCAGCTTTCTGGATGGGACCGGGGAGACCCAGTACTTC. Its translation is CASSFLDGTGETQYF.

The chain joins TRBV6-4 to TRBJ2-6, with D tentatively TRBD2 (5 bases). CDR1 is MRHNA, CDR2 SNTAGT, per germline. Trimming pared 5 bases from V and 0 bases from J, leaving 14 bases between. The CDR3 contains 17 residues. The DNA of the CDR3 is TGTGCCAGCAGTATCGGGGTCGGCGGCTCTGGGGCCAACGTCCTGACTTTC. Residues: CASSIGVGGSGANVLTF.

This clone was observed a handful of times. The chain has TRBV5-1 and TRBJ1-2; D may be TRBD1 (6 bases). CDR1 is SGHRS, CDR2 YFSETQ, per germline. V was cut by 3 bases and J by 7 bases, with 13 bases left in between. This CDR3 has 13 amino acids. The CDR3 is CASSSPTGSGYTF. The DNA for the CDR3 is TGCGCCAGCAGCTCTCCCACAGGGTCTGGCTACACCTTC.

The V and J genes are TRBV28 and TRBJ1-3; D ambiguous. Germline V gene sequence: CDR1 MDHEN, CDR2 SYDVKM. V was clipped by 7 bases and J by 0 bases, with 10 bases between them. CDR3 length: 14 amino acids. In DNA form, the CDR3 reads TGTGCCAGCATAGCACGAAACTCTGGAAACACCATATATTTT. It specifies CASIARNSGNTIYF. Full variable domain (missing parts from reference TRBV28 and TRBJ1-3): DVKVTQSSRYLVKRTGEKVFLECVQDMDHENMFWYRQDPGLGLRLIYFSYDVKMKEKGDIPEGYSVSREKKERFSLILESASTNQTSMYLCASIARNSGNTIYFGEGSWLTVV.

The V call is TRBV30, the J call TRBJ1-4, with a possible D match to TRBD1 (6 bases). The germline V gene has CDR1 GTSNPN and CDR2 SVGIG (reference sequence). The ends were cut back, 2 bases at V and 6 bases at J, with 10 bases in the middle. The length of the CDR3 is 13 residues. The CDR3 reads CAWSTGAHEKLFF. In DNA form, the CDR3 reads TGTGCCTGGAGTACGGGGGCCCATGAAAAACTGTTTTTT.

This sequence joins TRBV11-2 and TRBJ2-3; 9 positions match TRBD1. CDR3 length equals 14 residues. Per the germline V gene, CDR1 is SGHAT and CDR2 is FQNNGV. Trimming at V came to 1 base and at J to 8 bases, leaving 4 bases not matched to a gene. Here the CDR3 DNA reads TGTGCCAGCAGCTTAGCACAGACAGGGGGTACGCAGTATTTT. Amino acid sequence: CASSLAQTGGTQYF. Combining the CDR3 with reference TRBV11-2 and TRBJ2-3 gives the whole variable domain EAGVAQSPRYKIIEKRQSVAFWCNPISGHATLYWYQQILGQGPKLLIQFQNNGVVDDSQLPKDRFSAERLKGVDSTLKIQPAKLEDSAVYLCASSLAQTGGTQYFGPGTRLTVL.

The CDR3: CASRGAQFSYEQYF. The CDR3 nucleotides read TGTGCCAGCAGGGGGGCACAGTTCTCCTACGAGCAGTACTTC. The J gene is TRBJ2-5, the V gene TRBV7-2; D perhaps matches TRBD1 (6 bases). TRBJ2-7 matches the DNA end more closely, so the J call is doubtful. The CDR3 is made up of 14 amino acids. Germline loops: CDR1 SGHTA, CDR2 FQGNSA.

This chain uses TRBV18 with TRBJ2-7; TRBD1 or TRBD2 may be the D gene (5 bases each). Germline V CDR1 and CDR2: KGHSH, LQKENI. V was pared by 2 bases and J by 0 bases, with 11 bases between. This CDR3 region has 15 residues. DNA of the CDR3: TGTGCCAGCTCACCAGGCCCAGGGAGCTCCTACGAGCAGTACTTC. This codes for CASSPGPGSSYEQYF. Full variable domain (remainder filled in from reference TRBV18 and TRBJ2-7): NAGVMQNPRHLVRRRGQEARLRCSPMKGHSHVYWYRQLPEEGLKFMVYLQKENIIDESGMPKERFSAEFPKEGPSILRIQQVVRGDSAAYFCASSPGPGSSYEQYFGPGTRLTVT.

A single count supports this clone. V gene TRBV5-1 combines with J gene TRBJ2-7; TRBD1 or TRBD2 may be the D gene (5 bases each). The V and J ends lost 6 bases and 0 bases respectively, with 13 bases between them. Germline V gene data show CDR1 as SGHRS and CDR2 as YFSETQ. This CDR3 is 14 amino acids long. The CDR3 spells CASTWGIVSYEQYF. In DNA, the CDR3 is TGCGCCAGCACCTGGGGGATAGTCTCCTACGAGCAGTACTTC.

This clone was observed a few times. The chain employs TRBV5-4 and TRBJ2-3; weak D call: TRBD2 (6 bases). The CDR3 sequence is 13 residues long. V lost 4 bases, J lost 4 bases, and 10 bases lay in between. Germline-derived CDR1 and CDR2 are SGHNT and YYREEE (reference sequence). The CDR3 region is CASSPAGPDTQYF. CDR3 in DNA: TGTGCCAGCAGCCCGGCGGGACCAGATACGCAGTATTTT.

The chain combines TRBV4-3 with TRBJ2-1; 11 bases are a match to TRBD2. The CDR3 sequence is 16 residues long. Germline assignment: CDR1 LGHNA and CDR2 YSLEER. After removal of 0 bases from V and 8 bases from J, the junction contained 6 bases not matched to a gene. Here the CDR3 reads CASSQEASGRQYEQFF. DNA of the CDR3: TGCGCCAGCAGCCAAGAGGCTAGCGGGAGGCAGTATGAGCAGTTCTTC.

The rearrangement links TRBV10-3 to TRBJ2-3; D is tentatively TRBD1 or TRBD2 (5 bases each). The CDR3 runs to 11 residues. The germline V gene encodes CDR1 ENHRY and CDR2 SYGVKD. V lost 10 bases to trimming and J lost 4 bases, with 9 bases between them. Here the CDR3 DNA reads TGTGCCACCCTGGGGGCAGATACGCAGTATTTT. Translating gives CATLGADTQYF.

CDR3 residues: CASSEGEEDQPQHF. DNA for the CDR3: TGTGCCAGCAGTGAAGGAGAGGAGGATCAGCCCCAGCATTTT. V usage is TRBV6-1 and J usage is TRBJ1-5; D not certain. CDR1 and CDR2 (germline): MNHNS, SASEGT. The CDR3 length is 14 residues. Trimming pared 1 base from V and 5 bases from J, leaving 9 bases between.

The chain recombines TRBV7-3 with TRBJ1-2, with D hard to call. Germline V gene lookup returns CDR1 SGHTA and CDR2 FQGTGA. V was shortened by 4 bases and J by 0 bases, with 6 bases between the two germline ends. This CDR3 is built from 13 residues. The CDR3 loop is CASSSEANYGYTF. CDR3 DNA sequence: TGTGCCAGCAGCTCGGAAGCTAACTATGGCTACACCTTC.

V and J are TRBV10-1 and TRBJ2-1, with a possible D match to TRBD2 (5 bases). With 6 bases removed from V and 2 bases from J, the gap between germline ends came to 11 bases. CDR1 and CDR2 from the germline V gene are WNHNN and SYGVQD (reference sequence). CDR3 length: 14 amino acids. The CDR3 protein is CASSPGVPYNEQFF. The DNA of the CDR3 is TGCGCCAGCAGCCCCGGGGTGCCCTACAATGAGCAGTTCTTC.

This clone was seen more than once but under ten times. Other nucleotide sequences in the sample specify the same CDR3. The chain carries TRBV15 and TRBJ2-5; possibly TRBD1 or TRBD2 for D (5 bases each). From germline, CDR1 is LNHNV and CDR2 YYDKDF (reference sequence). This CDR3 is built from 15 residues. Trimming removed 0 bases at V and 1 base at J, with 9 bases between. In DNA, the CDR3 is TGTGCCACCAGCAGAGATCCGGGACCCCAAGAGACCCAGTACTTC. This gives the protein CATSRDPGPQETQYF.

The rearrangement joins TRBV11-3 to TRBJ2-7; 10 bases align to TRBD2. After removal of 0 bases from V and 2 bases from J, the junction contained 1 base not matched to a gene. Germline V gives CDR1 SGHNT, CDR2 YENEEA. CDR3 size: 15 residues. The CDR3 nucleotides are TGTGCCAGCAGCTTAGAACTAGCGGGGCCCTACGAGCAGTACTTC. Translation: CASSLELAGPYEQYF.